The 32 T cell receptor beta chains presented below share a single source sample, sequenced in a study of T cell responses to AZD1222 COVID-19 vaccine. Assay: immunoSEQ multiplex PCR; the TCRdb copy retains only in-frame clones and omits some. There are approximately 67,000 clones in the sample; 80% to 90% occur only once, and over 25% lies in the top ten. The sequenced sample was peripheral blood, obtained 28 days after the second AZD1222 dose. These receptors all stem from an adult who received the AZD1222 COVID-19 vaccine.

This clone was counted between two and nine times. This sequence joins TRBV9 and TRBJ1-2; tentatively, D is TRBD1 (6 bases). The CDR3 has 14 residues. Germline-derived CDR1 and CDR2 are SGDLS and YYNGEE. V was clipped by 0 bases and J by 4 bases, with 10 bases between them. The chain's CDR3 is CASSVEIQGYGYTF. The CDR3, as DNA: TGTGCCAGCAGCGTAGAAATACAGGGCTATGGCTACACCTTC.

This clone has only one observation. The chain employs TRBV30 and TRBJ1-1; D not certain. Trimming pared 0 bases from V and 0 bases from J, leaving 11 bases between. CDR1 is GTSNPN and CDR2 is SVGIG in the germline V gene (reference sequence). The CDR3 runs to 15 residues. In DNA form, the CDR3 reads TGTGCCTGGAGTGTAGGGAGGGTCATGAACACTGAAGCTTTCTTT. Amino acid sequence: CAWSVGRVMNTEAFF.

The rearrangement links TRBV7-2 to TRBJ1-6; no definite D call. Germline CDR1 is SGHTA and CDR2 is FQGNSA. V was trimmed by 2 bases and J by 0 bases, leaving 8 bases between them. The CDR3 totals 16 residues. The CDR3, as DNA: TGTGCCAGCAGCTTAAGGGAGAGCTCCTATAATTCACCCCTCCACTTT. Translating gives CASSLRESSYNSPLHF.

This clone was picked up a small number of times. This chain links TRBV4-3 with TRBJ1-3, with TRBD1 matching over 7 bases. The CDR3 has 14 amino acids. Germline CDR1 reads LGHNA; CDR2 reads YSLEER. Germline trimming cut 5 bases from V and 2 bases from J; bases unmatched to any gene: 3. The chain's CDR3 is CASSAGGAGNTIYF. The CDR3 nucleotides are TGCGCCAGCAGCGCAGGGGGGGCTGGAAACACCATATATTTT.

This clone was observed a few times. V is TRBV6-2 or TRBV6-3 and J is TRBJ2-3; the D gene is possibly TRBD1 (5 bases). The length of the CDR3 is 15 residues. Germline V CDR1 and CDR2: MNHEY, SVGEGT. The germline V and J ends were trimmed by 2 bases and 2 bases, with 11 bases remaining between them. CDR3 nucleotide sequence: TGTGCCAGCAGTTACCGGACAACCTACACAGATACGCAGTATTTT. As protein: CASSYRTTYTDTQYF.

In DNA form, the CDR3 reads TGTGCCAGCAGCTTAGCGTCCGGGTTTAGAAACACCATATATTTT. This codes for CASSLASGFRNTIYF. V and J are TRBV7-9 and TRBJ1-3, with no clear D. This CDR3 comprises 15 residues. Germline CDR1 is SEHNR and CDR2 is FQNEAQ (reference sequence). V was pared by 0 bases and J by 5 bases, with 11 bases between.

This chain connects TRBV30 to TRBJ2-7; D uncertain. The CDR3 has 13 amino acids. The ends were cut back, 2 bases at V and 4 bases at J, with 12 bases in the middle. Per germline, CDR1 GTSNPN and CDR2 SVGIG (reference sequence). The CDR3 coding sequence is TGTGCCTGGAGTTTTCAGGATTCTTACGAGCAGTACTTC. Translated, it gives CAWSFQDSYEQYF.

The chain couples TRBV7-8 to TRBJ2-5; 11 bases map to TRBD2. CDR3 length: 17 residues. Trimming cost V 4 bases and J 3 bases; bases outside gene matches: 10. Germline V lookup: CDR1 SGHVS, CDR2 FQNEAQ. CDR3 sequence (DNA): TGTGCCAGCAGCTCCAGAGGTAGCGGGAGGGAAAAAGAGACCCAGTACTTC. Protein product: CASSSRGSGREKETQYF.

Here the CDR3 DNA reads TGTGCCAGCAGTGTGACTAGCGAGACGCAGTATTTT. It encodes CASSVTSETQYF. The V gene is TRBV2, the J gene TRBJ2-3, with TRBD2 identical over 8 bases. Per the germline V gene, CDR1 is SNHLY and CDR2 is FYNNEI. This CDR3 is 12 amino acids long. V lost 4 bases, J lost 9 bases, and 3 bases stayed unmatched.

The chain links TRBV5-5 to TRBJ1-4, with TRBD1 matching 8 bases. Per the germline V gene, CDR1 is SGHKS and CDR2 is YYEKEE (reference sequence). This CDR3 has 16 amino acids. Trimming at V came to 0 bases and at J to 2 bases, leaving 3 bases not matched to a gene. The CDR3 region is CASSLGQGYTNEKLFF. The CDR3 DNA follows: TGTGCCAGCAGCTTGGGACAGGGGTATACTAATGAAAAACTGTTTTTT.

This chain uses TRBV29-1 with TRBJ1-1; D is perhaps TRBD1 (5 bases). Germline CDR1 is SQVTM and CDR2 is ANQGSEA. V dropped 8 bases and J dropped 2 bases, with 18 bases sitting between them. This CDR3 has 14 residues. CDR3 loop: CSSPAGLGNTEAFF. In DNA, the CDR3 is TGCAGCTCCCCGGCAGGGTTGGGAAACACTGAAGCTTTCTTT.

This clone is categorized as medium-sized (0.01 to 0.1%). The chain links TRBV6-4 to TRBJ1-1; a weak D match, TRBD1 (6 bases). The V end lost 6 bases, the J end lost 1 base, and 9 bases lay between the germline ends. Per germline, CDR1 MRHNA and CDR2 SNTAGT. This CDR3 is built from 13 residues. Here the CDR3 DNA reads TGTGCCAGCAGGTACAGGGAGAACACTGAAGCTTTCTTT. Its translation: CASRYRENTEAFF.

The chain couples TRBV7-3 to TRBJ2-3; D may be TRBD2 (5 bases). V was trimmed by 2 bases and J by 6 bases, leaving 12 bases between them. Germline lookup yields CDR1 SGHTA and CDR2 FQGTGA. This CDR3 spans 14 amino acids. CDR3 coding DNA: TGTGCCAGCAGCTTATTATCTAGCAGCGATACGCAGTATTTT. It yields the protein CASSLLSSSDTQYF.

The V and J genes are TRBV7-2 and TRBJ2-7; no reliable D call. The CDR3 is made up of 13 amino acids. CDR1 SGHTA and CDR2 FQGNSA come from the germline V gene. V was cut by 2 bases and J by 2 bases, with 7 bases left in between. The CDR3, as DNA: TGTGCCAGCAGCTTAAACGGACCCTACGAGCAGTACTTC. Translation gives CASSLNGPYEQYF. Together with reference TRBV7-2 and TRBJ2-7, the CDR3 gives the full variable domain: GAGVSQSPSNKVTEKGKDVELRCDPISGHTALYWYRQSLGQGLEFLIYFQGNSAPDKSGLPSDRFSAERTGGSVSTLTIQRTQQEDSAVYLCASSLNGPYEQYFGPGTRLTVT.

V and J are TRBV6-5 and TRBJ2-7; D not resolved. V was shortened by 2 bases and J by 2 bases, with 4 bases between the two germline ends. CDR3 length equals 12 residues. The germline V gene encodes CDR1 MNHEY and CDR2 SVGAGI. CDR3 sequence reads: CASSYAPYEQYF. CDR3 bases: TGTGCCAGCAGTTACGCCCCCTACGAGCAGTACTTC.

This clone was detected only once. CDR3 nucleotides: TGTGCCAGCAGGTCCGCGCGGACAGGGCCCTACGAGCAGTACTTC. This translates into CASRSARTGPYEQYF. The rearrangement links TRBV5-6 to TRBJ2-7, with TRBD1 matching over 8 bases. This CDR3 comprises 15 residues. After removal of 5 bases from V and 2 bases from J, the junction contained 9 bases not matched to a gene. Germline V gene lookup returns CDR1 SGHDT and CDR2 YYEEEE.

The CDR3 protein is CASSPTPGAARPGGFGGEQYF. The CDR3 region has the DNA TGTGCCAGCTCACCGACCCCGGGCGCAGCACGTCCGGGCGGTTTCGGTGGCGAGCAGTACTTC. The rearrangement uses TRBV18 and TRBJ2-7, with no clear D. CDR1 and CDR2 from the germline V gene are KGHSH and LQKENI. The CDR3 runs to 21 residues. V gave up 3 bases and J gave up 6 bases, with 36 bases separating them.

This clone was picked up one time. The chain links TRBV4-1 to TRBJ2-7; the D gene is possibly TRBD1 (6 bases). The CDR3 covers 17 residues. Germline loops: CDR1 MGHRA, CDR2 YSYEKL. Trimming took 0 bases from V and 3 from J, leaving 18 bases between them. CDR3 nucleotide sequence: TGCGCCAGCAGCCAAGAAGAGCCAGGGGTGATAGTCTACGAGCAGTACTTC. It yields the protein CASSQEEPGVIVYEQYF.

CDR3 sequence: CASSLDSGNSIAGRIYF. The CDR3 DNA follows: TGTGCCAGCAGCTTGGATTCAGGAAACTCCATCGCAGGACGCATATATTTT. This chain uses TRBV5-6 with TRBJ1-3, with D uncertain. This CDR3 contains 17 residues. V was cut by 0 bases and J by 12 bases, with 25 bases left in between. CDR1 is SGHDT and CDR2 is YYEEEE in the germline V gene. The full variable domain, in which reference TRBV5-6 and TRBJ1-3 provide the parts outside the CDR3, is DAGVTQSPTHLIKTRGQQVTLRCSPKSGHDTVSWYQQALGQGPQFIFQYYEEEERQRGNFPDRFSGHQFPNYSSELNVNALLLGDSALYLCASSLDSGNSIAGRIYFGEGSWLTVV.

The V and J genes are TRBV6-1 and TRBJ1-2; D ambiguous. Germline values: CDR1 MNHNS, CDR2 SASEGT. The CDR3 length is 13 residues. V lost 1 base, J lost 4 bases, and 7 bases lay in between. The chain's CDR3 is CASSEGLAYGYTF. The CDR3 bases are TGTGCCAGCAGTGAAGGGCTTGCCTATGGCTACACCTTC.

This chain links TRBV5-4 with TRBJ2-3; TRBD2 is a possible D gene (7 bases). Germline values: CDR1 SGHNT, CDR2 YYREEE (reference sequence). The V gene lost 4 bases and the J gene lost 5 bases, with 17 bases spanning the gap. This CDR3 region has 15 residues. The DNA of the CDR3 is TGTGCCAGCAGCCGCTCTGGGGGGGGGCTAGATACGCAGTATTTT. This encodes CASSRSGGGLDTQYF. The full variable domain, in which reference TRBV5-4 and TRBJ2-3 provide the parts outside the CDR3, is ETGVTQSPTHLIKTRGQQVTLRCSSQSGHNTVSWYQQALGQGPQFIFQYYREEENGRGNFPPRFSGLQFPNYSSELNVNALELDDSALYLCASSRSGGGLDTQYFGPGTRLTVL.

The chain combines TRBV28 with TRBJ1-2, with 9 nucleotides matching TRBD1. The CDR3 has 14 residues. The germline CDR1 and CDR2 sequences are MDHEN and SYDVKM. The V segment lost 5 bases and the J segment 1 base; nucleotides outside the gene matches: 2. The CDR3 bases are TGTGCCAGCAGTCCGGGACAGGGTAACTATGGCTACACCTTC. Its protein is CASSPGQGNYGYTF.

The chain couples TRBV6-5 to TRBJ1-1; 7 positions match TRBD1. The germline gives CDR1 MNHEY, CDR2 SVGAGI. The CDR3 consists of 12 residues. V gave up 6 bases and J gave up 5 bases; unmatched junction bases: 3. This CDR3 reads CASSRGRTEAFF. The CDR3 nucleotides read TGTGCCAGCAGCAGGGGGAGGACTGAAGCTTTCTTT.

This clone has only one observation. The genes are TRBV5-4 and TRBJ2-7, with D perhaps TRBD2 (6 bases). V lost 0 bases, J lost 4 bases, and 14 bases lay in between. The germline V gene has CDR1 SGHNT and CDR2 YYREEE (reference sequence). There are 15 residues in the CDR3. The CDR3 bases are TGTGCCAGCAGCTTGGATACGGGAGCCGGGTACGAGCAGTACTTC. It specifies CASSLDTGAGYEQYF.

V and J are TRBV5-1 and TRBJ2-3, with D hard to call. The length of the CDR3 is 14 residues. The germline V gene has CDR1 SGHRS and CDR2 YFSETQ. V was cut by 1 base and J by 1 base, with 7 bases left in between. The DNA of the CDR3 is TGCGCCAGCAGCTTGCGTCAGGGCACAGATACGCAGTATTTT. Protein product: CASSLRQGTDTQYF.

The chain employs TRBV7-7 and TRBJ2-7, with unresolved D. Germline values: CDR1 SSHAT, CDR2 FNYEAQ (reference sequence). V lost 3 bases, J lost 4 bases, and 13 bases lay in between. This CDR3 has 14 amino acids. Here the CDR3 DNA reads TGTGCCAGCAGCTTGGGCGGAAAGTCTTACGAGCAGTACTTC. Protein sequence: CASSLGGKSYEQYF.

The chain carries TRBV7-8 and TRBJ1-4, with 7 bases fitting TRBD1. J was trimmed by 8 bases and V by 5 bases; bases with no gene match: 5. There are 13 residues in the CDR3. Germline CDR1 and CDR2: SGHVS and FQNEAQ. CDR3 sequence: CASSKTGREKLFF. The CDR3 DNA reads as TGTGCCAGCAGCAAGACAGGGCGCGAAAAACTGTTTTTT.

This clone was detected once. The chain employs TRBV6-5 and TRBJ2-7; D is possibly TRBD2 (6 bases). CDR1 and CDR2 from the germline V gene are MNHEY and SVGAGI. There are 15 residues in the CDR3. Trimming pared 2 bases from V and 2 bases from J, leaving 13 bases between. The CDR3 DNA reads as TGTGCCAGCAGTTACCGAGCGGGCCTAACCTACGAGCAGTACTTC. Translation: CASSYRAGLTYEQYF.

The V and J genes are TRBV4-2 and TRBJ2-7; D uncertain. The CDR3 consists of 15 residues. CDR1 is LGHNA and CDR2 is YNFKEQ in the germline V gene. V gave up 4 bases and J gave up 0 bases, with 13 bases separating them. CDR3 amino acids: CASSRGPASSYEQYF. CDR3 coding DNA: TGTGCCAGCAGCCGAGGACCCGCGAGCTCCTACGAGCAGTACTTC.

The rearrangement links TRBV9 to TRBJ2-7, with a possible D match to TRBD1 (6 bases). Trimming took off 3 bases at V and 3 bases at J, with 16 bases between the two ends. Germline V CDR1 and CDR2: SGDLS, YYNGEE. CDR3 length: 15 residues. CDR3 sequence reads: CASSETGKNSYEQYF. CDR3 coding DNA: TGTGCCAGCAGCGAAACAGGGAAGAACAGCTACGAGCAGTACTTC.

The chain is built from TRBV9 and TRBJ2-2, with 12 bases matching TRBD2. The trim removed 4 bases at V and 5 bases at J, leaving 3 bases unmatched. The CDR3 spans 15 residues. The germline gives CDR1 SGDLS, CDR2 YYNGEE. CDR3 region: CASSLGLAGTGELFF. The CDR3 coding sequence is TGTGCCAGCAGCCTAGGACTAGCGGGAACCGGGGAGCTGTTTTTT.

V gene TRBV9 combines with J gene TRBJ2-7; TRBD2 might be the D (6 bases). CDR1 is SGDLS and CDR2 is YYNGEE in the germline V gene. The CDR3 is made up of 14 amino acids. V was trimmed by 3 bases and J by 6 bases, leaving 16 bases between them. DNA for the CDR3: TGTGCCAGCAGCGCTCGGGACTTAAGGGGCGAGCAGTACTTC. It encodes CASSARDLRGEQYF.